These 25 T cell receptor beta chains were all obtained from the same sample, sequenced in a study of blood T cell repertoires in COVID-19 (dated by TCRdb to 2020 to 2022). Library method: the immunoSEQ multiplex PCR assay. Imported from immuneACCESS, the table was reduced by TCRdb to in-frame sequences with V and J called. These copies leave out some clones; in studies compared against another copy, an unresolved V gene accounts for under half, and the cause of the remainder is not known. Within this sample are just over 300,000 clones, with under 90% of them counted one time only. The ten largest clones add up to about 4% of the sample. Material for sequencing was PBMCs or T cells enriched from blood (not recorded which). Receptor source: a young man who had recovered from COVID-19.

This chain uses TRBV27 with TRBJ2-5, with D possibly TRBD2 on 5 matching bases. CDR3 length: 15 residues. The V gene's germline CDR1 is MNHEY and CDR2 SMNVEV (reference sequence). The V end lost 5 bases, the J end lost 5 bases, and 18 bases lay between the germline ends. The CDR3 bases are TGTGCCAGCAGTCCCCTTCGAGGGAATCGGGAGACCCAGTACTTC. The encoded protein is CASSPLRGNRETQYF.

Here the CDR3 DNA reads TGCGCCAGCCCTGAGGGACTGACAGGGACTGGAAACACCATATATTTT. As protein: CASPEGLTGTGNTIYF. The rearrangement links TRBV10-2 to TRBJ1-3; the match to TRBD1 covers 7 bases. Germline V gives CDR1 WSHSY, CDR2 SAAADI. This CDR3 is 16 amino acids long. Losses at the gene ends were 8 bases for V and 2 bases for J; bases not matched to a gene: 12.

The chain is built from TRBV6-5 and TRBJ1-2; the match to TRBD1 covers 10 bases. This CDR3 has 15 amino acids. V was pared by 10 bases and J by 4 bases, with 12 bases of the junction left unmatched. Germline values: CDR1 MNHEY, CDR2 SVGAGI. CDR3 DNA sequence: TGTGCCACCGTTAAACCGGGACAGGGGTCCTATGGCTACACCTTC. Residues: CATVKPGQGSYGYTF.

The chain recombines TRBV5-1 with TRBJ1-6, with TRBD1 identical over 7 bases. Germline V gives CDR1 SGHRS, CDR2 YFSETQ. Trimming cost V 2 bases and J 5 bases; bases outside gene matches: 4. The CDR3 is 15 amino acids. The CDR3 sequence: CASSFGTANNSPLHF. CDR3 bases: TGCGCCAGCAGCTTCGGGACAGCGAATAATTCACCCCTCCACTTT.

The chain joins TRBV28 to TRBJ2-5, with D tentatively TRBD2 (6 bases). The CDR3 runs 14 residues. V lost 7 bases and J lost 6, with 18 bases in between. Germline CDR1 is MDHEN and CDR2 is SYDVKM. DNA of the CDR3: TGTGCCAGCACCCCTGGAGGGAGAGAGAAGACCCAGTACTTC. This gives the protein CASTPGGREKTQYF.

J is TRBJ2-3 and V is TRBV28; 9 bases agree with TRBD2. V lost 3 bases and J lost 2; bases outside the gene matches: 12. Germline values: CDR1 MDHEN, CDR2 SYDVKM. This CDR3 is built from 18 residues. The DNA of the CDR3 is TGTGCCAGCAGTTTTAACAGGGGTAGCGGGGGAAACACAGATACGCAGTATTTT. It translates to CASSFNRGSGGNTDTQYF.

This clone came up once. This chain connects TRBV3-1 (or the pseudogene TRBV3-2) to TRBJ1-3; no clear D gene. This CDR3 contains 13 residues. Germline CDR1 reads LGHDT; CDR2 reads YNNKEL (reference sequence). The germline V and J ends were trimmed by 6 bases and 0 bases, with 6 bases remaining between them. The chain's CDR3 is CASRTVSGNTIYF. The CDR3 DNA sequence: TGTGCCAGCAGAACAGTCTCTGGAAACACCATATATTTT.

This clone was observed a single time. DNA for the CDR3: TGTGCCAGCAGGACAGGGAGTAATGAAAAACTGTTTTTT. Translating gives CASRTGSNEKLFF. The V and J genes are TRBV2 and TRBJ1-4; 7 bases fit TRBD1. The CDR3 has 13 amino acids. Germline CDR1 SNHLY, CDR2 FYNNEI. V lost 6 bases and J lost 4; bases outside the gene matches: 2.

The rearrangement links TRBV2 to TRBJ2-5, with 7 bases lining up with TRBD2. The CDR3 length is 13 residues. The J segment lost 0 bases and the V segment lost 7 bases, leaving 2 bases of the junction unmatched. Germline V gene lookup returns CDR1 SNHLY and CDR2 FYNNEI. In DNA, the CDR3 is TGTGCCAGCAAGGGAGGGAACCAAGAGACCCAGTACTTC. It codes for CASKGGNQETQYF.

The J gene is TRBJ2-7, the V gene TRBV10-3, with D maybe TRBD2 (5 bases). The germline V and J ends were trimmed by 9 bases and 2 bases, with 11 bases remaining between them. Looked up from germline, CDR1 is ENHRY and CDR2 is SYGVKD. This CDR3 has 12 amino acids. CDR3 DNA sequence: TGTGCCATTCGGGAAAGTACCTACGAGCAGTACTTC. It specifies CAIRESTYEQYF.

V is TRBV4-2 and J is TRBJ2-3; 9 bases fit TRBD2. CDR1 and CDR2 (germline): LGHNA, YNFKEQ. The CDR3 extends over 15 amino acids. The V gene end was trimmed by 4 bases and the J gene end by 0 bases; junction bases not matched to a gene: 2. The CDR3 bases are TGTGCCAGCAGCCCAGCGGGGGGCAGCACAGATACGCAGTATTTT. This sequence encodes CASSPAGGSTDTQYF.

The chain employs TRBV23-1 and TRBJ2-7; tentative D call: TRBD2 (7 bases). TRBV23-1 belongs to the ORF category, with a function that is uncertain. V was trimmed by 4 bases and J by 2 bases, leaving 12 bases between them. The CDR3 extends over 14 amino acids. CDR3: CASSRAGHTYEQYF. In DNA form, the CDR3 reads TGCGCCAGCAGTCGAGCGGGACACACCTACGAGCAGTACTTC.

V is TRBV7-9 and J is TRBJ2-1, with D possibly being TRBD2 (6 bases). This CDR3 is built from 14 residues. Trimming took off 5 bases at V and 8 bases at J, with 16 bases between the two ends. The germline V gene has CDR1 SEHNR and CDR2 FQNEAQ (reference sequence). The CDR3 loop is CASSPPGLPDEQFF. CDR3 DNA: TGTGCCAGCAGCCCTCCGGGACTCCCAGATGAGCAGTTCTTC.

The chain combines TRBV7-6 with TRBJ1-1; 11 bases agree with TRBD1. V gave up 1 base and J gave up 4 bases; unmatched junction bases: 8. This CDR3 has 17 residues. Germline CDR1 is SGHVS and CDR2 is FNYEAQ. CDR3 protein: CASSLGGAGTGGTEAFF. Written as DNA, the CDR3 is TGTGCCAGCAGCTTAGGTGGGGCCGGGACAGGGGGCACTGAAGCTTTCTTT. Looking up the rest from reference TRBV7-6 and TRBJ1-1 gives the full variable domain: GAGVSQSPRYKVTKRGQDVALRCDPISGHVSLYWYRQALGQGPEFLTYFNYEAQQDKSGLPNDRFSAERPEGSISTLTIQRTEQRDSAMYRCASSLGGAGTGGTEAFFGQGTRLTVV.

V usage is TRBV15 and J usage is TRBJ1-1; no firm D call. The germline V gene has CDR1 LNHNV and CDR2 YYDKDF (reference sequence). The V end lost 1 base, the J end lost 5 bases, and 11 bases lay between the germline ends. This CDR3 is 14 amino acids long. The CDR3 sequence is CATSRGGGKTEAFF. In DNA form, the CDR3 reads TGTGCCACCAGCAGAGGGGGAGGCAAGACTGAAGCTTTCTTT.

With respect to this clone: The same CDR3 also results from other DNA sequences found in this sample. The gene calls are TRBV6-1 and TRBJ2-7; no clear D. The V gene lost 0 bases and the J gene lost 2 bases, with 5 bases spanning the gap. The length of the CDR3 is 13 residues. The germline V gene encodes CDR1 MNHNS and CDR2 SASEGT. CDR3 nucleotide sequence: TGTGCCAGCAGTGAAGCGGAGACCTACGAGCAGTACTTC. Translation gives CASSEAETYEQYF.

The chain links TRBV20-1 to TRBJ2-7; D remains unclear. Trimming removed 3 bases from V and 3 bases from J, with 12 bases in between. The CDR3 contains 13 residues. From germline, CDR1 is DFQATT and CDR2 SNEGSKA (reference sequence). CDR3 in amino acids: CSASKQAGYEQYF. CDR3 nucleotide sequence: TGCAGTGCTAGTAAGCAGGCTGGCTACGAGCAGTACTTC.

This clone has just a few counts. The chain has TRBV2 and TRBJ1-5; TRBD1 aligns across 8 bases. The CDR3 is 18 amino acids. CDR1 SNHLY and CDR2 FYNNEI come from the germline V gene. V lost 5 bases and J lost 2; bases outside the gene matches: 14. The CDR3 loop reads CASSQPGQGAIGNQPQHF. The DNA of the CDR3 is TGTGCCAGCAGTCAACCGGGGCAGGGGGCTATCGGCAATCAGCCCCAGCATTTT.

The chain couples TRBV29-1 to TRBJ1-2; the D is unclear. CDR1 and CDR2 (germline): SQVTM, ANQGSEA. The CDR3 length is 14 residues. Trimming left V 5 bases short and J 7 bases short, with 20 bases between. CDR3 amino acids: CSVRDTNQLSGYTF. The DNA for the CDR3 is TGCAGCGTTAGAGACACCAACCAGCTCTCTGGCTACACCTTC.

This chain connects TRBV11-3 to TRBJ1-6; tentative D call: TRBD1 (5 bases). The CDR3 sequence is 12 residues long. V was clipped by 8 bases and J by 9 bases, with 11 bases between them. Germline lookup yields CDR1 SGHNT and CDR2 YENEEA. The CDR3 DNA reads as TGTGCCAGCCAAGTCGGGGGTTCACCCCTCCACTTT. Translated: CASQVGGSPLHF.

The chain carries TRBV19 and TRBJ1-3; TRBD1 aligns across 9 bases. CDR1 and CDR2 from the germline V gene are LNHDA and SQIVND (reference sequence). This CDR3 comprises 16 residues. V dropped 5 bases and J dropped 4; count of bases not matched to a gene: 9. CDR3 region: CASSLPGQGSGNTIYF. The CDR3 region has the DNA TGTGCCAGTAGTTTACCGGGACAGGGATCCGGAAACACCATATATTTT. Using reference TRBV19 and TRBJ1-3 for the parts outside the CDR3, the full variable domain is DGGITQSPKYLFRKEGQNVTLSCEQNLNHDAMYWYRQDPGQGLRLIYYSQIVNDFQKGDIAEGYSVSREKKESFPLTVTSAQKNPTAFYLCASSLPGQGSGNTIYFGEGSWLTVV.

The chain employs TRBV6-5 and TRBJ1-3; TRBD1 is a possible D gene (5 bases). This CDR3 has 16 residues. Trimming stripped 2 bases from V and 1 base from J, with 12 bases between. Germline CDR1 reads MNHEY; CDR2 reads SVGAGI. In DNA, the CDR3 is TGTGCCAGCAGTTACGGCAGGGCGCTTTCTGGAAACACCATATATTTT. Protein sequence: CASSYGRALSGNTIYF.

The genes are TRBV19 and TRBJ2-7; TRBD1 matches 9 bases. The V segment lost 3 bases and the J segment 2 bases; nucleotides outside the gene matches: 5. The CDR3 contains 15 residues. Germline-derived CDR1 and CDR2 are LNHDA and SQIVND (reference sequence). The CDR3 is CASSISGQGTYEQYF. CDR3 nucleotides: TGTGCCAGTAGTATCTCCGGACAGGGGACCTACGAGCAGTACTTC.

This clone has at least ten counts. The gene calls are TRBV28 and TRBJ1-1, with a weak D call TRBD1 (6 bases). V was trimmed by 5 bases and J by 4 bases, leaving 14 bases between them. Germline V gives CDR1 MDHEN, CDR2 SYDVKM. The CDR3 has 14 residues. CDR3 amino acids: CASSPEDRVTEAFF. The DNA for the CDR3 is TGTGCCAGCAGTCCAGAGGACAGAGTCACTGAAGCTTTCTTT. The full variable domain, completed using reference TRBV28 and TRBJ1-1, is DVKVTQSSRYLVKRTGEKVFLECVQDMDHENMFWYRQDPGLGLRLIYFSYDVKMKEKGDIPEGYSVSREKKERFSLILESASTNQTSMYLCASSPEDRVTEAFFGQGTRLTVV.

This chain connects TRBV10-1 to TRBJ2-7; 12 bases are a match to TRBD2. The CDR3 covers 15 residues. Germline V gives CDR1 WNHNN, CDR2 SYGVQD (reference sequence). The V and J ends lost 2 bases and 6 bases, in that order; junction bases with no gene match: 5. The CDR3 protein is CASSEPGLAGSEQYF. The CDR3 coding sequence is TGCGCCAGCAGTGAGCCCGGACTAGCGGGGAGCGAGCAGTACTTC.